The 30 T cell receptor beta chains reported below all come from one sample, sequenced in a study of blood T cell repertoires in COVID-19. This table comes from immunoSEQ multiplex PCR, and its TCRdb copy is limited to in-frame clones, with some not included. The sample has tens of thousands of clones; around 86% are singletons. The sequenced sample was peripheral blood. The receptors here all came from a man aged 35 to 55 with acute or convalescent COVID-19.

The V call is TRBV9, the J call TRBJ1-2, with 8 positions matching TRBD1. The junction had 7 bases not matched to a gene; V was cut back by 4 bases and J by 5 bases. CDR3 length: 14 residues. The germline V gene encodes CDR1 SGDLS and CDR2 YYNGEE. The DNA for the CDR3 is TGTGCCAGCAGCACCCGACAGGGGTCGTATGGCTACACCTTC. This encodes CASSTRQGSYGYTF.

The rearrangement joins TRBV29-1 to TRBJ2-3; 9 bases are a match to TRBD2. The CDR3 sequence is 16 residues long. Trimming cost V 1 base and J 1 base; bases outside gene matches: 6. Per the germline V gene, CDR1 is SQVTM and CDR2 is ANQGSEA. CDR3 sequence: CSVEGGGAAGTDTQYF. The CDR3 coding sequence is TGCAGCGTTGAAGGCGGGGGGGCAGCGGGCACAGATACGCAGTATTTT.

V is TRBV7-9 and J is TRBJ1-1; the D gene is possibly TRBD1 (6 bases). V was cut by 4 bases and J by 4 bases, with 13 bases left in between. The germline V gene encodes CDR1 SEHNR and CDR2 FQNEAQ (reference sequence). The length of the CDR3 is 14 residues. The CDR3 loop is CASSSSDRPTEAFF. The CDR3 nucleotides are TGTGCCAGCAGCTCCAGTGACAGGCCCACTGAAGCTTTCTTT. Full variable domain (remainder filled in from reference TRBV7-9 and TRBJ1-1): DTGVSQNPRHKITKRGQNVTFRCDPISEHNRLYWYRQTLGQGPEFLTYFQNEAQLEKSRLLSDRFSAERPKGSFSTLEIQRTEQGDSAMYLCASSSSDRPTEAFFGQGTRLTVV.

This chain joins TRBV2 and TRBJ2-7; 8 nucleotides agree with TRBD1. The CDR3 covers 11 residues. The trim removed 6 bases at V and 6 bases at J, leaving 1 base unmatched. Germline assignment: CDR1 SNHLY and CDR2 FYNNEI. The CDR3 DNA reads as TGTGCCAGCAGAGACAGGGGCGAGCAGTACTTC. Amino acids: CASRDRGEQYF.

The chain uses TRBV5-1 and TRBJ2-3; 13 bases are a match to TRBD2. In germline, CDR1 is SGHRS, CDR2 YFSETQ. This CDR3 contains 16 residues. The junction had 8 bases not matched to a gene; V was cut back by 4 bases and J by 6 bases. CDR3: CASSPGLAGPPDTQYF. The CDR3, as DNA: TGCGCCAGCAGCCCGGGACTAGCGGGGCCCCCGGATACGCAGTATTTT.

V gene TRBV4-1 combines with J gene TRBJ2-7; TRBD1 matches 10 bases. The CDR3 sequence is 16 residues long. In germline, CDR1 is MGHRA, CDR2 YSYEKL. The trim removed 2 bases at V and 1 base at J, leaving 5 bases unmatched. Here the CDR3 DNA reads TGCGCCAGCAGCCAATCATCGGGACAGGGGTCCTACGAGCAGTACTTC. It yields the protein CASSQSSGQGSYEQYF.

This chain joins TRBV5-1 and TRBJ1-1, with TRBD1 identical over 7 bases. CDR1 is SGHRS, CDR2 YFSETQ, per germline. After removal of 4 bases from V and 0 bases from J, the junction contained 3 bases not matched to a gene. This CDR3 is built from 14 residues. The CDR3 protein is CASSKDRLNTEAFF. In nucleotides, the CDR3 is TGCGCCAGCAGCAAGGACAGGTTGAACACTGAAGCTTTCTTT.

The chain employs TRBV29-1 and TRBJ1-1, with no clear D. Germline CDR1 SQVTM, CDR2 ANQGSEA. V was shortened by 4 bases and J by 1 base, with 13 bases between the two germline ends. The length of the CDR3 is 14 residues. CDR3 sequence reads: CSVVAGSKNTEAFF. DNA for the CDR3: TGCAGCGTTGTCGCCGGGTCAAAGAACACTGAAGCTTTCTTT.

The J gene is TRBJ1-1, the V gene TRBV25-1; D not resolved. Germline V gives CDR1 MGHDK, CDR2 SYGVNS. V gave up 3 bases and J gave up 1 base, with 3 bases separating them. The CDR3 has 12 amino acids. In DNA, the CDR3 is TGTGCCAGCAGTGAGGCGAACACTGAAGCTTTCTTT. This encodes CASSEANTEAFF.

This chain joins TRBV5-1 and TRBJ1-4; 8 bases map to TRBD1. Looked up from germline, CDR1 is SGHRS and CDR2 is YFSETQ. Trimming at V came to 4 bases and at J to 0 bases, leaving 8 bases not matched to a gene. The CDR3 spans 17 residues. CDR3 bases: TGCGCCAGCAGCCCCCGGACAGGGAGTCCAACTAATGAAAAACTGTTTTTT. It is translated as CASSPRTGSPTNEKLFF.

The V and J genes are TRBV30 and TRBJ1-6; possibly TRBD1 for D (5 bases). Germline V CDR1 and CDR2: GTSNPN, SVGIG (reference sequence). Trimming took 3 bases from V and 10 from J, leaving 13 bases between them. The CDR3 totals 13 residues. The CDR3 loop reads CAWRAGLRSPLHF. The DNA of the CDR3 is TGTGCCTGGAGGGCAGGGTTAAGGTCACCCCTCCACTTT.

V usage is TRBV5-8 and J usage is TRBJ2-5; 8 nucleotides align to TRBD2. V shed 4 bases and J 5 bases; nucleotides not matched to a gene: 16. The CDR3 consists of 17 residues. CDR1 is SGHTS, CDR2 YDEGEE, per germline. Here the CDR3 DNA reads TGTGCCAGCAGCCTGGGCCATGCGGGGACTAGTACCGAGACCCAGTACTTC. Protein product: CASSLGHAGTSTETQYF.

The V and J genes are TRBV6-2 or TRBV6-3 and TRBJ2-5; TRBD2 might be the D (5 bases). Deletions cut 6 bases from V and 0 bases from J, with 17 bases between. CDR1 and CDR2 (germline): MNHEY, SVGEGT. This CDR3 spans 16 amino acids. The CDR3 loop is CASSPGLSVHQETQYF. The CDR3 DNA follows: TGTGCCAGCAGCCCTGGACTTTCAGTACACCAAGAGACCCAGTACTTC.

V usage is TRBV29-1 and J usage is TRBJ2-7, with 11 bases fitting TRBD1. Germline V gene sequence: CDR1 SQVTM, CDR2 ANQGSEA. The CDR3 has 16 amino acids. Trimming removed 0 bases from V and 3 bases from J; junction bases left unmatched: 7. The CDR3 sequence: CSVEDLKGTGGYEQYF. The CDR3 DNA reads TGCAGCGTTGAAGATCTCAAGGGGACAGGGGGCTACGAGCAGTACTTC.

The chain links TRBV14 to TRBJ1-2, with D perhaps matching TRBD1 (5 bases). This CDR3 has 16 amino acids. V lost 2 bases and J 8 bases, leaving 21 bases between the germline ends. The germline gives CDR1 SGHDN, CDR2 FVKESK. CDR3 sequence: CASSQFSYRRFQGYTF. The CDR3 DNA is TGTGCCAGCAGCCAATTTTCATACAGGCGATTTCAGGGCTACACCTTC.

The chain has TRBV29-1 and TRBJ1-2, with TRBD1 matching 7 bases. CDR3 length: 12 residues. Germline V gene data show CDR1 as SQVTM and CDR2 as ANQGSEA. V was clipped by 4 bases and J by 7 bases; unmatched bases: 6. The CDR3 loop reads CSVGDRAGGYTF. The CDR3 bases are TGCAGCGTTGGAGACAGGGCTGGTGGCTACACCTTC. Supplemented by reference TRBV29-1 and TRBJ1-2, the full variable domain reads SAVISQKPSRDICQRGTSLTIQCQVDSQVTMMFWYRQQPGQSLTLIATANQGSEATYESGFVIDKFPISRPNLTFSTLTVSNMSPEDSSIYLCSVGDRAGGYTFGSGTRLTVV.

This chain joins TRBV27 and TRBJ2-7, with a weak D call TRBD1 (5 bases). Germline V gene data show CDR1 as MNHEY and CDR2 as SMNVEV (reference sequence). The CDR3 covers 15 residues. The V and J ends lost 5 bases and 9 bases respectively, with 23 bases between them. The CDR3 DNA sequence: TGTGCCAGCAGTCCAATTGACAGAACTTACGAAGGGCAGTACTTC. It specifies CASSPIDRTYEGQYF.

This clone was found a few times. Other DNA variants within this sample encode the same CDR3. The genes are TRBV5-1 and TRBJ2-3; no clear D gene. This CDR3 comprises 11 residues. CDR1 is SGHRS and CDR2 is YFSETQ in the germline V gene. Trimming took 2 bases from V and 5 from J, leaving 3 bases between them. The CDR3 region is CASSFRDTQYF. For the CDR3, the DNA is TGCGCCAGCAGCTTTAGAGATACGCAGTATTTT.

This chain links TRBV4-1 with TRBJ2-3; 7 bases fit TRBD1. The CDR3 extends over 18 amino acids. With V trimmed by 3 bases and J by 5 bases, 17 bases remained unmatched. Germline V gene data show CDR1 as MGHRA and CDR2 as YSYEKL. In DNA form, the CDR3 reads TGCGCCAGCAGCCAGGCCCTCAGGAGAATTCGGGACAGAGATACGCAGTATTTT. Protein sequence: CASSQALRRIRDRDTQYF.

The chain recombines TRBV10-3 with TRBJ2-3; 7 nucleotides match TRBD1. The ends lost 8 bases at V and 6 bases at J; junction bases unmatched: 8. The germline gives CDR1 ENHRY, CDR2 SYGVKD. The CDR3 sequence is 13 residues long. This CDR3 is CAISDREGDTQYF. The CDR3 DNA follows: TGTGCCATCTCCGACAGGGAAGGGGATACGCAGTATTTT.

This chain uses TRBV7-2 with TRBJ1-5, with D possibly matching TRBD1 (6 bases). The CDR3 is made up of 14 amino acids. V lost 5 bases and J 5 bases, leaving 13 bases between the germline ends. Germline-derived CDR1 and CDR2 are SGHTA and FQGNSA. The CDR3 region has the DNA TGTGCCAGCAGCACCTCCGGACAGTATCAGCCCCAGCATTTT. Encoded protein: CASSTSGQYQPQHF. The variable domain in full, with the rest retrieved from reference TRBV7-2 and TRBJ1-5, is GAGVSQSPSNKVTEKGKDVELRCDPISGHTALYWYRQSLGQGLEFLIYFQGNSAPDKSGLPSDRFSAERTGGSVSTLTIQRTQQEDSAVYLCASSTSGQYQPQHFGDGTRLSIL.

V gene TRBV9 combines with J gene TRBJ1-5; 11 positions match TRBD1. The V segment lost 3 bases and the J segment 6 bases; nucleotides outside the gene matches: 2. Germline V gene lookup returns CDR1 SGDLS and CDR2 YYNGEE. There are 14 residues in the CDR3. CDR3 sequence (DNA): TGTGCCAGCAGCGCGGGGACAGGGGGTCAGCCCCAGCATTTT. Residues: CASSAGTGGQPQHF.

This chain uses TRBV3-1 (or the pseudogene TRBV3-2) with TRBJ1-1; TRBD1 might be the D (6 bases). This CDR3 is built from 15 residues. Germline loops: CDR1 LGHDT, CDR2 YNNKEL (reference sequence). V was trimmed by 4 bases and J by 4 bases, leaving 16 bases between them. The chain's CDR3 is CASSPLQGGGTEAFF. CDR3 DNA: TGTGCCAGCAGCCCACTACAGGGAGGGGGCACTGAAGCTTTCTTT.

The chain uses TRBV15 and TRBJ1-3, with 7 bases aligning to TRBD1. Germline CDR1 reads LNHNV; CDR2 reads YYDKDF (reference sequence). This CDR3 spans 18 amino acids. V was clipped by 0 bases and J by 0 bases; unmatched bases: 8. The CDR3 DNA sequence: TGTGCCACCAGCAGAGATCAAGGACAGGCGTTCTCTGGAAACACCATATATTTT. Encoded protein: CATSRDQGQAFSGNTIYF.

The V call is TRBV7-6, the J call TRBJ1-6; TRBD1 aligns across 8 bases. The V segment lost 4 bases and the J segment 10 bases; nucleotides outside the gene matches: 6. CDR1 is SGHVS and CDR2 is FNYEAQ in the germline V gene. CDR3 length: 14 amino acids. This CDR3 reads CASSSRQGRSPLHF. The DNA for the CDR3 is TGTGCCAGCAGCTCTAGACAGGGGAGATCACCCCTCCACTTT. The entire variable domain, with the rest obtained from reference TRBV7-6 and TRBJ1-6, is as follows: GAGVSQSPRYKVTKRGQDVALRCDPISGHVSLYWYRQALGQGPEFLTYFNYEAQQDKSGLPNDRFSAERPEGSISTLTIQRTEQRDSAMYRCASSSRQGRSPLHFGNGTRLTVT.

The chain carries TRBV9 and TRBJ2-7; TRBD2 might be the D (6 bases). Per the germline V gene, CDR1 is SGDLS and CDR2 is YYNGEE. CDR3 size: 14 residues. V gave up 0 bases and J gave up 2 bases, with 9 bases separating them. The CDR3 protein is CASSVGTGAYEQYF. The CDR3, as DNA: TGTGCCAGCAGCGTAGGTACGGGGGCCTACGAGCAGTACTTC.

The chain links TRBV6-6 to TRBJ2-2; perhaps TRBD1 as D (6 bases). The V gene's germline CDR1 is MNHNY and CDR2 SVGAGI (reference sequence). The length of the CDR3 is 14 residues. V was cut by 0 bases and J by 7 bases, with 9 bases left in between. CDR3 coding DNA: TGTGCCAGCAGTTACTCCGAGACAGGCGGGGAGCTGTTTTTT. Protein sequence: CASSYSETGGELFF.

The chain links TRBV19 to TRBJ1-2; D unresolved. From germline, CDR1 is LNHDA and CDR2 SQIVND (reference sequence). The CDR3 loop spans 18 amino acids. Trimming took off 3 bases at V and 6 bases at J, with 26 bases between the two ends. For the CDR3, the DNA is TGTGCCAGTAGTATGCGACTGACTTGGAGCCCTGAAGAGAATGGCTACACCTTC. This codes for CASSMRLTWSPEENGYTF.

This rearrangement joins TRBV6-5 to TRBJ2-3, with D unclear. The CDR3 has 12 amino acids. CDR1 and CDR2 from the germline V gene are MNHEY and SVGAGI. V dropped 8 bases and J dropped 4 bases, with 10 bases sitting between them. The CDR3, as DNA: TGTGCCAGCGGATTCGGGTCAGATACGCAGTATTTT. As protein: CASGFGSDTQYF.

The genes are TRBV2 and TRBJ1-2, with TRBD1 identical over 7 bases. This CDR3 is built from 17 residues. Trimming took 6 bases from V and 7 from J; bases not matched to a gene: 20. CDR1 is SNHLY and CDR2 is FYNNEI in the germline V gene. The CDR3 coding sequence is TGTGCCAGCAGCTTAAGAGACAGGGTTGTTCTTAGGCGTGGCTACACCTTC. This codes for CASSLRDRVVLRRGYTF.